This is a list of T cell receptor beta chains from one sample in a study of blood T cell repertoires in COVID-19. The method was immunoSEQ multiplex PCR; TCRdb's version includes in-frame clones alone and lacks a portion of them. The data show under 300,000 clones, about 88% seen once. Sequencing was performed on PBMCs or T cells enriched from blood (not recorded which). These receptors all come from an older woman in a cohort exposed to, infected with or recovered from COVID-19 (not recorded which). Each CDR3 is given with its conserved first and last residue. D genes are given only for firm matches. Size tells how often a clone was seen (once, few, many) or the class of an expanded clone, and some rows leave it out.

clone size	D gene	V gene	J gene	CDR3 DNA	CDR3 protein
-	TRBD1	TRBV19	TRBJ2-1	TGTGCCAGCCGACAGGGGGGTGAGCAGTTCTTC	CASRQGGEQFF
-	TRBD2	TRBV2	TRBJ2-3	TGTGCCAGCGGCCATAGCGGGGGCACAGATACGCAGTATTTT	CASGHSGGTDTQYF
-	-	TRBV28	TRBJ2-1	TGTGCCAGCAGTTTGGTCGACAGGCCTTACAATGAGCAGTTCTTC	CASSLVDRPYNEQFF
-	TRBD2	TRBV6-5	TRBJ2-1	TGTGCCAGCAGTTACTCGTCTAGCGGGAGGGGCTATGAGCAGTTCTTC	CASSYSSSGRGYEQFF
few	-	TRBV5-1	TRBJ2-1	TGCGCCAGCAGCTACGGTTCCTACAATGAGCAGTTCTTC	CASSYGSYNEQFF
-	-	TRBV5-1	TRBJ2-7	TGCGCCAGCAGCTTGGGAAATGGAGCCTACGAGCAGTACTTC	CASSLGNGAYEQYF
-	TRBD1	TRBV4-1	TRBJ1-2	TGCGCCAGCAGCCAGGGGACAGGGAACGGCTACACCTTC	CASSQGTGNGYTF
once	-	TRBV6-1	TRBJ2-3	TGTGCCAGCAGTGACGCTAGGCGGAGCACAGATACGCAGTATTTT	CASSDARRSTDTQYF
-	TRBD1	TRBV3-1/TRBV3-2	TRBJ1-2	TGTGCCAGCAGTTCCCGACAGGGCGACGGCTACACCTTC	CASSSRQGDGYTF
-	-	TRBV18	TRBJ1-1	TGTGCCAGCTCACCAAGTGCAGGATTCACTGAAGCTTTCTTT	CASSPSAGFTEAFF
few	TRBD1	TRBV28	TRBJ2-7	TGTGCCATCCGGGACAGGACCTACGAGCAGTACTTC	CAIRDRTYEQYF
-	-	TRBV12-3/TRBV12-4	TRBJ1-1	TGTGCCAGCAGTTTAGCAGGGGGCACTGAAGCTTTCTTT	CASSLAGGTEAFF
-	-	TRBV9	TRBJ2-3	TGTGCCAGCAGCGTAGGCCCTGGCAGGGCGATTAGCACAGATACGCAGTATTTT	CASSVGPGRAISTDTQYF
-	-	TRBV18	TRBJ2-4	TGTGCCAGCTCACCCGGGACATACCAAAACATTCAGTACTTC	CASSPGTYQNIQYF
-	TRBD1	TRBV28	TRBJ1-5	TGTGCCAGCAGGTACTATAAGGACAGGGGGCGGCTTGGTCAGCCCCAGCATTTT	CASRYYKDRGRLGQPQHF
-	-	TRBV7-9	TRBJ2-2	TGTGCCAGCAGCTTAAGTCCGCCGGACAAACCGAACACCGGGGAGCTGTTTTTT	CASSLSPPDKPNTGELFF
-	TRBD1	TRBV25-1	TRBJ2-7	TGTGCCAGCAGTGAATGGCAGGGGGCGCAAGAGCAGTACTTC	CASSEWQGAQEQYF
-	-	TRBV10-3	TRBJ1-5	TGTGCCATCAGTGACAGGGATCAGCCCCAGCATTTT	CAISDRDQPQHF
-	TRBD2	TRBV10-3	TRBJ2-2	TGTGCCATCAATGGACAGGGACCTATTTGGGGAGCGGGAGGGGTATACACCGGGGAGCTGTTTTTT	CAINGQGPIWGAGGVYTGELFF
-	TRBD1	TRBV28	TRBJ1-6	TGTGCCAGCAGGGGGGTGACAGGGGGCAATTCACCCCTCCACTTT	CASRGVTGGNSPLHF
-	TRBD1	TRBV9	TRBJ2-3	TGTGCCAGCAGCGTAGCCACAGGGGGCACAGATACGCAGTATTTT	CASSVATGGTDTQYF
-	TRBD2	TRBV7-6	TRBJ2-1	TGTGCCAGCAGCTTAGGTCCTAGCGGGTACAATGAGCAGTTCTTC	CASSLGPSGYNEQFF
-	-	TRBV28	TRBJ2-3	TGTGCCAGCAGCACCACCCGGGATACGCAGTATTTT	CASSTTRDTQYF
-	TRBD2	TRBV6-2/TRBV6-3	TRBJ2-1	TGTGCCAGCAGTGGGGGGACTAGCGGGAGCTCCTACAATGAGCAGTTCTTC	CASSGGTSGSSYNEQFF
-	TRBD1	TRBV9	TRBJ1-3	TGTGCCAGCAGCCGCTCTGGGACAGGGGGCTTCGGTTTTGGAAACACCATATATTTT	CASSRSGTGGFGFGNTIYF
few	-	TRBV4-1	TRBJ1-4	TGCGCCAGCAGCCAAGATCTCCCTACAGGGTGGGAAGGAGAAAAACTGTTTTTT	CASSQDLPTGWEGEKLFF
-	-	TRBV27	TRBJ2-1	TGTGCCAGCAGTATACTAGTCCGCTCCTACAATGAGCAGTTCTTC	CASSILVRSYNEQFF
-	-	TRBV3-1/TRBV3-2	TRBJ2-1	TGTGCCAGCAGCCCCCCACTAGATCATCCTTATGAGCAGTTCTTC	CASSPPLDHPYEQFF
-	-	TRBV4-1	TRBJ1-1	TGCGCCAGCAGCCAAGATCTAAGGGGGAACACTGAAGCTTTCTTT	CASSQDLRGNTEAFF
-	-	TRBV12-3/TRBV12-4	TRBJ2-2	TGTGCCAGCAGACAGGAAAACACCGGGGAGCTGTTTTTT	CASRQENTGELFF
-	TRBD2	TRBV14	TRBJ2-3	TGTGCCAGCAGCCAAGAACTAGCGTGGGTCACAGATACGCAGTATTTT	CASSQELAWVTDTQYF
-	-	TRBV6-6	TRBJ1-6	TGTGCCAGCAGTCGACAGAATTCACCCCTCCACTTT	CASSRQNSPLHF
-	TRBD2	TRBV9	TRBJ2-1	TGTGCCAGCAGCGTTGGACTAGCGGGAGGGTACAATGAGCAGTTCTTC	CASSVGLAGGYNEQFF
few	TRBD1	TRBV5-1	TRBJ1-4	TGCGCCAGCAGCTTGGGACAGGGGGTTAATGAAAAACTGTTTTTT	CASSLGQGVNEKLFF
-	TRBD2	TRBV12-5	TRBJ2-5	TGTGCTAGTCGGGAGGGGTTCGAAGAGACCCAGTACTTC	CASREGFEETQYF
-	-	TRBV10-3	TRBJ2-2	TGTGCCACCAGAGCCGACACCGGGGAGCTGTTTTTT	CATRADTGELFF
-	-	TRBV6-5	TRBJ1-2	TGTGCCAGCAGTTACTCGGCAGGGGCGCAGGGCGGCTACACCTTC	CASSYSAGAQGGYTF
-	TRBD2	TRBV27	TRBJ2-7	TGTGCCAGCAAAGCGGCCTCTAGGGAGCTAGCGGGAGTAACCTACGAGCAGTACTTC	CASKAASRELAGVTYEQYF
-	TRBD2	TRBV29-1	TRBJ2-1	TGCAGCGTGGCCCCACGGGGGCTAGCGGGAGCAGGCTCCTACAATGAGCAGTTCTTC	CSVAPRGLAGAGSYNEQFF
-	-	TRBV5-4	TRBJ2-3	TGTGCCAGCAGCTTCTCGTCAGATACGCAGTATTTT	CASSFSSDTQYF
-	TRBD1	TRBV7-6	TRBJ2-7	TGTGCCAGCAGCCTCGGGACAGCCTACGAGCAGTACTTC	CASSLGTAYEQYF
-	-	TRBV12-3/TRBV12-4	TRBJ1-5	TGTGCCAGCAGGTCAGGGGCCGGTCAGCCCCAGCATTTT	CASRSGAGQPQHF
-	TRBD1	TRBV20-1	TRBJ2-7	TGCAGTGCGGGACAGAACGAGCAGTACTTC	CSAGQNEQYF
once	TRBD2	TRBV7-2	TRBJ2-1	TGTGCCAGCAGACCTACTAGCGGTAGATACAATGAGCAGTTCTTC	CASRPTSGRYNEQFF
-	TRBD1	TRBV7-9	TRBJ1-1	TGTGCCAGCAGACGGACAGGAGAGGGCACTGAAGCTTTCTTT	CASRRTGEGTEAFF